Listed below are T cell receptor beta chains from one sample, sequenced in a study of T cells after yellow fever vaccination. TCRdb called the 5' RACE reads again in MiXCR, with one record for every CDR3 protein. The sample lists 300,000 or so distinct CDR3 sequences; 7.5% to 9% were seen once. The sample consisted of CD4+ T cells sorted from PBMCs, taken 5 days after the yellow fever booster vaccination. These receptors were collected from a man aged 18 to 29 who received the YFV17D yellow fever vaccine. Each CDR3 is given without its conserved first and last residue.

>TRBJ2-2|TRBV23-1
ASSQPWTGVENTGELF
>TRBJ1-4|TRBV19
ASSAISTRDEKLF
>TRBJ1-3|TRBV20-1
SAIPGQTSGNTIY
>TRBJ1-1|TRBV5-1
ASSWDGFTEAF
>TRBJ2-3|TRBV5-1
ASSTGHAGTDTQY
>TRBJ1-2|TRBV7-9
ASSLDFWYEGGYGYT
>TRBJ1-5|TRBV28
ASSQDRAFKPQH
>TRBJ1-2|TRBV11-2
ASSLFQGADYGYT
>TRBJ2-6|TRBV21-1
AGGRDRSTGANVLT
>TRBJ2-1|TRBV7-2
ASRLRTGYHNEQF
>TRBJ2-5|TRBV7-2
ASSLATRGIQETQY
>TRBJ2-3|TRBV24-1
ATSDWSSGTTDTQY
>TRBJ1-6|TRBV6-6
ASSTGANSPLH
>TRBJ1-1|TRBV7-9
ASSLGTGVATEAF
>TRBJ1-5|TRBV12-3/TRBV12-4
ASSPTRGRVGNQPQH
>TRBJ2-5|TRBV25-1
ASRKGTQY
>TRBJ1-2|TRBV20-1
SARDRGNYGYT
>TRBJ2-3|TRBV20-1
SGLLPGALTDTQY
>TRBJ2-1|TRBV19
ASNNLQGARAGAQF
>TRBJ2-3|TRBV20-1
SAGRQRDTQY
>TRBJ2-7|TRBV20-1
SASGGTAYEQY
>TRBJ2-3|TRBV7-2
ASSYSGTGGGGYTDTQY
>TRBJ2-5|TRBV7-7
ASSLATSGAVTQY
>TRBJ1-1|TRBV18
ASLFSENTEAF
>TRBJ1-1|TRBV5-4
ASSPATGRDEAF
>TRBJ2-5|TRBV11-2
ASSFPVDGTGETQY
>TRBJ2-3|TRBV6-1
ASSGGGTSTDTQY
>TRBJ1-4|TRBV9
ASSVPGIGEKLF
>TRBJ1-5|TRBV7-2
ASADRAHSNQPQH
>TRBJ2-6|TRBV5-1
ASSLTGSTGANVLT
>TRBJ1-4|TRBV10-3
AISKTSGTVNEKLF
>TRBJ2-3|TRBV4-3
ASSHLSGGRTDTQY
>TRBJ1-3|TRBV18
ASSPAGTGYSGNTIY
>TRBJ2-3|TRBV5-1
ASSLDGADTQY
>TRBJ1-5|TRBV3-1
ASSPLRGRQH
>TRBJ2-2|TRBV4-2
ASSDGWNTGELF
>TRBJ1-1|TRBV5-1
ASRPGSRDTEAF
>TRBJ2-3|TRBV7-2
ASSGLLESDTQY
>TRBJ2-5|TRBV4-1
ASSQEGWGETQY
>TRBJ1-2|TRBV29-1
SVERDTTNYGYT
>TRBJ2-1|TRBV7-2
ASTPPSKNEQF
>TRBJ2-3|TRBV12-3/TRBV12-4
ASSSSGQGGKY
>TRBJ1-5|TRBV2
ASSIDRSNQPQH
>TRBJ1-1|TRBV5-1
ASSKDRQNTEAF
>TRBJ1-2|TRBV3-1
ARGLRQCGYT
>TRBJ2-7|TRBV18
ASSPQGPPLLYEQY
>TRBJ2-2|TRBV6-2/TRBV6-3
ASRGPGSRELF
>TRBJ1-1|TRBV7-2
ASSSRTGGNTEAF
>TRBJ2-1|TRBV7-6
ASSLRGLGQTSSYNEQF
>TRBJ2-6|TRBV7-8
ASSLGYRSSGANVLT
>TRBJ2-3|TRBV20-1
SASASGGSVGTQY
>TRBJ2-4|TRBV6-5
ASSYSFGTTKNIQY
>TRBJ2-3|TRBV12-3/TRBV12-4
ASNNFGLAGAFGTDTQY
>TRBJ1-1|TRBV27
ASSLDYATEAF